These 28 T cell receptor beta chains came from one sample sequenced in a study of CD8+ T cells in alopecia areata. Following extraction, RNA underwent reverse transcription to cDNA, which served as the sequencing template. Assay used: immunoSEQ multiplex PCR; TCRdb lists only in-frame clones, some missing. The table lists 200,000 to 250,000 clones, roughly 57% of them singletons. Sequenced material: CD4+ T cells sorted from blood, taken at week 0. Receptors were obtained from a human donor with alopecia areata.

V and J are TRBV4-1 and TRBJ1-5; the D is unclear. Trimming pared 4 bases from V and 9 bases from J, leaving 13 bases between. CDR1 MGHRA and CDR2 YSYEKL come from the germline V gene. This CDR3 contains 13 residues. CDR3 protein: CASSRHPVAPQHF. The CDR3 nucleotides read TGCGCCAGCAGCCGACATCCAGTTGCGCCCCAGCATTTT.

The chain couples TRBV29-1 to TRBJ1-1, with D possibly matching TRBD1 (6 bases). The CDR3 consists of 13 residues. CDR1 SQVTM and CDR2 ANQGSEA come from the germline V gene. The V end lost 7 bases, the J end lost 6 bases, and 18 bases lay between the germline ends. The DNA of the CDR3 is TGCAGCGGTTCCCCGGGGGGGGCGGCTGAAGCTTTCTTT. Translation: CSGSPGGAAEAFF.

CDR3 residues: CASSYRGGEQFF. CDR3 DNA sequence: TGTGCCAGCAGTTACCGGGGGGGTGAGCAGTTCTTC. The rearrangement uses TRBV6-6 and TRBJ2-1; the match to TRBD2 covers 8 bases. With V trimmed by 2 bases and J by 9 bases, 0 bases remained unmatched. Germline V lookup: CDR1 MNHNY, CDR2 SVGAGI (reference sequence). This CDR3 comprises 12 residues.

The chain couples TRBV2 to TRBJ1-2; D gene ambiguous. Trimming removed 5 bases at V and 8 bases at J, with 15 bases between. Germline CDR1 SNHLY, CDR2 FYNNEI. This CDR3 is 13 amino acids long. The DNA of the CDR3 is TGTGCCAGCAGTCCTCGGTGGTATCACGGCTACACCTTC. Translating gives CASSPRWYHGYTF.

This chain connects TRBV6-1 to TRBJ1-5, with D perhaps TRBD1 (5 bases). CDR1 MNHNS and CDR2 SASEGT come from the germline V gene. The CDR3 is 13 amino acids. The ends were cut back, 6 bases at V and 2 bases at J, with 8 bases in the middle. As DNA, the CDR3 is TGTGCCAGCAGGGGGGACGGCAATCAGCCCCAGCATTTT. This translates into CASRGDGNQPQHF.

This chain uses TRBV5-4 with TRBJ2-1, with no clear D. Per the germline V gene, CDR1 is SGHNT and CDR2 is YYREEE (reference sequence). Trimming took 3 bases from V and 13 from J, leaving 17 bases between them. This CDR3 spans 13 amino acids. For the CDR3, the DNA is TGTGCCAGCAGCTACAAGTCAAATTCGGCCCAGTTCTTC. Translating gives CASSYKSNSAQFF.

This rearrangement joins TRBV29-1 to TRBJ2-5; TRBD2 matches at 7 bases. This CDR3 spans 12 amino acids. Unmatched junction bases numbered 4, after V lost 7 bases and J lost 2 bases. The germline gives CDR1 SQVTM, CDR2 ANQGSEA. CDR3 bases: TGCAGCGCTGGGGGGGGGCAAGAGACCCAGTACTTC. Protein sequence: CSAGGGQETQYF. Together with reference TRBV29-1 and TRBJ2-5, the CDR3 gives the full variable domain: SAVISQKPSRDICQRGTSLTIQCQVDSQVTMMFWYRQQPGQSLTLIATANQGSEATYESGFVIDKFPISRPNLTFSTLTVSNMSPEDSSIYLCSAGGGQETQYFGPGTRLLVL.

The genes are TRBV30 and TRBJ1-2; a weak D match, TRBD1 (6 bases). CDR1 GTSNPN and CDR2 SVGIG come from the germline V gene (reference sequence). The CDR3 runs to 15 residues. The V end lost 4 bases, the J end lost 3 bases, and 18 bases lay between the germline ends. The CDR3 loop reads CAWNSDSQGYYGYTF. Here the CDR3 DNA reads TGTGCCTGGAATTCGGACAGCCAAGGGTACTATGGCTACACCTTC.

This chain connects TRBV29-1 to TRBJ1-4; TRBD1 might be the D (5 bases). Trimming removed 4 bases at V and 8 bases at J, with 11 bases between. Germline CDR1 SQVTM, CDR2 ANQGSEA. The CDR3 spans 12 residues. In DNA form, the CDR3 reads TGCAGCGTTGTGACAGAAGGGGAAAAACTGTTTTTT. This gives the protein CSVVTEGEKLFF.

The J gene is TRBJ2-1, the V gene TRBV10-3, with D unclear. V lost 4 bases, J lost 8 bases, and 15 bases lay in between. The germline CDR1 and CDR2 sequences are ENHRY and SYGVKD. The CDR3 is 14 residues long. CDR3 in DNA: TGTGCCATCAGTGGACGACAAGATAGTGATGAGCAGTTCTTC. Residues: CAISGRQDSDEQFF.

The chain uses TRBV27 and TRBJ1-2, with D uncertain. Germline lookup yields CDR1 MNHEY and CDR2 SMNVEV (reference sequence). The CDR3 loop spans 12 amino acids. Deletions cut 10 bases from V and 8 bases from J, with 17 bases between. CDR3 in DNA: TGTGCCACCTCGGGAGACTCGGACGGCTACACCTTC. Translating gives CATSGDSDGYTF.

Details on this clone: Different DNA sequences within this sample yield the same CDR3. The rearrangement uses TRBV5-1 and TRBJ1-2; TRBD1 matches 8 bases. Germline CDR1 reads SGHRS; CDR2 reads YFSETQ. Trimming cost V 4 bases and J 4 bases; bases outside gene matches: 6. This CDR3 has 14 residues. CDR3 loop: CASSLGQGFYGYTF. The CDR3 bases are TGCGCCAGCAGCCTCGGACAGGGCTTCTATGGCTACACCTTC.

This clone was found many times. The chain's CDR3 is CASSVDILNTEAFF. In DNA, the CDR3 is TGTGCCAGCAGTGTCGACATCTTGAACACTGAAGCTTTCTTT. This chain connects TRBV27 to TRBJ1-1; no reliable D call. Germline V gene lookup returns CDR1 MNHEY and CDR2 SMNVEV (reference sequence). This CDR3 has 14 residues. Trimming left V 5 bases short and J 0 bases short, with 10 bases between.

The table lists this clone with a few counts. The chain couples TRBV7-9 to TRBJ2-2; possibly TRBD1 for D (5 bases). CDR3 length: 15 amino acids. CDR1 is SEHNR, CDR2 FQNEAQ, per germline (reference sequence). V shed 4 bases and J shed 6 bases, with 15 bases lying between them. The CDR3 DNA sequence: TGTGCCAGCAGCTCCCCGGATGACAGTGCCGGGGAGCTGTTTTTT. The encoded protein is CASSSPDDSAGELFF.

The chain combines TRBV27 with TRBJ2-7; D is uncertain. In germline, CDR1 is MNHEY, CDR2 SMNVEV (reference sequence). The CDR3 is made up of 14 amino acids. V lost 3 bases and J 1 base, leaving 10 bases between the germline ends. CDR3 nucleotide sequence: TGTGCCAGCAGTTTGCACCTGGGTTCCTACGAGCAGTACTTC. Its translation is CASSLHLGSYEQYF.

The chain carries TRBV29-1 and TRBJ1-2; D uncertain. CDR1 is SQVTM, CDR2 ANQGSEA, per germline. This CDR3 has 12 amino acids. Trimming stripped 4 bases from V and 8 bases from J, with 14 bases between. CDR3 coding DNA: TGCAGCGTTGGGCCTCCTTTCGAGGGCTACACCTTC. Translating gives CSVGPPFEGYTF.

The rearrangement links TRBV5-1 to TRBJ2-7; D unresolved. V lost 4 bases and J lost 3, with 11 bases in between. The CDR3 runs to 13 residues. Germline V gene lookup returns CDR1 SGHRS and CDR2 YFSETQ. The CDR3 sequence: CASSKGRYYEQYF. DNA of the CDR3: TGCGCCAGCAGCAAAGGACGGTACTACGAGCAGTACTTC.

CDR3 DNA sequence: TGCGCCAGCAGCTTGGCTGAGACCCAGTACTTC. This encodes CASSLAETQYF. The J gene is TRBJ2-5, the V gene TRBV5-1; D gene unclear. This CDR3 spans 11 amino acids. With 0 bases removed from V and 5 bases from J, the gap between germline ends came to 2 bases. In germline, CDR1 is SGHRS, CDR2 YFSETQ. Complete variable domain (other parts from reference TRBV5-1 and TRBJ2-5): KAGVTQTPRYLIKTRGQQVTLSCSPISGHRSVSWYQQTPGQGLQFLFEYFSETQRNKGNFPGRFSGRQFSNSRSEMNVSTLELGDSALYLCASSLAETQYFGPGTRLLVL.

This sequence joins TRBV30 and TRBJ1-5, with 9 bases identical to TRBD1. The CDR3 covers 13 residues. CDR1 and CDR2 (germline): GTSNPN, SVGIG (reference sequence). V was pared by 3 bases and J by 10 bases, with 7 bases of the junction left unmatched. This CDR3 reads CAWSRTGGQPQHF. DNA for the CDR3: TGTGCCTGGAGCCGTACAGGGGGCCAACCCCAGCATTTT.

The rearrangement joins TRBV23-1 to TRBJ2-7; no clear D. TRBV23-1 is an ORF, with its function uncertain. There are 12 residues in the CDR3. The V and J ends lost 0 bases and 6 bases respectively, with 6 bases between them. The CDR3 protein is CASSQSTAEQYF. CDR3 bases: TGCGCCAGCAGTCAATCTACGGCCGAGCAGTACTTC.

V usage is TRBV4-1 and J usage is TRBJ1-5; maybe TRBD1 (5 bases). The V gene's germline CDR1 is MGHRA and CDR2 YSYEKL. Trimming shortened V by 2 bases and J by 4 bases, and 12 bases separated the two germline ends. The CDR3 runs 15 residues. CDR3 sequence: CASSQRGSVNQPQHF. The CDR3 nucleotides are TGCGCCAGCAGCCAAAGGGGCAGCGTTAATCAGCCCCAGCATTTT.

This clone appeared a few times. The chain recombines TRBV10-3 with TRBJ2-7, with D unclear. This CDR3 is built from 13 residues. The V gene lost 3 bases and the J gene lost 7 bases, with 13 bases spanning the gap. The germline CDR1 and CDR2 sequences are ENHRY and SYGVKD. The DNA of the CDR3 is TGTGCCATCAGTGAACTCCGGGTGGGGGAGCAGTACTTC. Translation: CAISELRVGEQYF.

The chain recombines TRBV2 with TRBJ1-2; no clear D gene. From germline, CDR1 is SNHLY and CDR2 FYNNEI. Trimming shortened V by 3 bases and J by 3 bases, and 5 bases separated the two germline ends. The CDR3 runs 12 residues. The CDR3 here is CASSDTYYGYTF. The CDR3 DNA reads TGTGCCAGCAGTGACACCTACTATGGCTACACCTTC.

J is TRBJ2-7 and V is TRBV25-1, with 11 bases fitting TRBD1. The CDR3 covers 16 residues. The germline V gene encodes CDR1 MGHDK and CDR2 SYGVNS. The trim removed 4 bases at V and 4 bases at J, leaving 9 bases unmatched. Here the CDR3 DNA reads TGTGCCAGCAGTGCTGACCGGGACAGGGGGAAATACGAGCAGTACTTC. Amino acids: CASSADRDRGKYEQYF.

This clone appeared a few times. CDR3 region: CASRRTGRDEQYF. CDR3 bases: TGTGCCAGCAGACGGACAGGGAGAGACGAGCAGTACTTC. The genes are TRBV25-1 and TRBJ2-7, with 8 bases aligning to TRBD1. The CDR3 sequence is 13 residues long. Germline lookup yields CDR1 MGHDK and CDR2 SYGVNS. V shed 6 bases, J shed 5 bases, and the junction held 6 bases outside the gene matches.

This chain links TRBV6-5 with TRBJ1-1; 7 bases fit TRBD1. The V gene end was trimmed by 10 bases and the J gene end by 6 bases; junction bases not matched to a gene: 5. CDR3 size: 11 residues. Germline V gene data show CDR1 as MNHEY and CDR2 as SVGAGI. DNA for the CDR3: TGTGCCACTCAGGGGGTCTCTGAAGCTTTCTTT. This codes for CATQGVSEAFF.

The genes are TRBV15 and TRBJ1-5, with unresolved D. Trimming took off 1 base at V and 7 bases at J, with 17 bases between the two ends. Germline V gene lookup returns CDR1 LNHNV and CDR2 YYDKDF (reference sequence). This CDR3 comprises 16 residues. For the CDR3, the DNA is TGTGCCACCAGCAGAGGTATACGGGGAGATGGGCAGCCCCAGCATTTT. Its protein is CATSRGIRGDGQPQHF. Combining the CDR3 with reference TRBV15 and TRBJ1-5 gives the whole variable domain DAMVIQNPRYQVTQFGKPVTLSCSQTLNHNVMYWYQQKSSQAPKLLFHYYDKDFNNEADTPDNFQSRRPNTSFCFLDIRSPGLGDTAMYLCATSRGIRGDGQPQHFGDGTRLSIL.

The V call is TRBV5-1, the J call TRBJ2-2, with D possibly being TRBD1 (6 bases). V lost 8 bases to trimming and J lost 1 base, with 9 bases between them. Per the germline V gene, CDR1 is SGHRS and CDR2 is YFSETQ. There are 13 residues in the CDR3. The CDR3 nucleotides are TGCGCCAGTCAACAGGGGAACACCGGGGAGCTGTTTTTT. Amino acids: CASQQGNTGELFF. The variable domain in full, with the rest retrieved from reference TRBV5-1 and TRBJ2-2, is KAGVTQTPRYLIKTRGQQVTLSCSPISGHRSVSWYQQTPGQGLQFLFEYFSETQRNKGNFPGRFSGRQFSNSRSEMNVSTLELGDSALYLCASQQGNTGELFFGEGSRLTVL.